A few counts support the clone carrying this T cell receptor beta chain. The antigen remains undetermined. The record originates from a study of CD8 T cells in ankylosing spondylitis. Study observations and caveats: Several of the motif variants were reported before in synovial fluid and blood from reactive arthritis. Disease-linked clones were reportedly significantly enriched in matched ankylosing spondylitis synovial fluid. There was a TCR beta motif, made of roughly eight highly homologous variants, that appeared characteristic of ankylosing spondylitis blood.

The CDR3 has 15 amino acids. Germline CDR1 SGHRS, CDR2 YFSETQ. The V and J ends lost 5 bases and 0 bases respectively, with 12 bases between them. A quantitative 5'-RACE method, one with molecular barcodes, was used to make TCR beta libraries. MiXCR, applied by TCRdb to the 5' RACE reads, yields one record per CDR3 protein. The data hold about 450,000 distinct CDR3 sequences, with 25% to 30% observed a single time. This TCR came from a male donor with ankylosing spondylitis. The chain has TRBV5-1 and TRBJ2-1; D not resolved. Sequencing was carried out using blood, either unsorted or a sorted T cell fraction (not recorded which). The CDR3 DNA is TGCGCCAGCAGTCTGCAGGAAGCCTCCTACAATGAGCAGTTCTTC. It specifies CASSLQEASYNEQFF.